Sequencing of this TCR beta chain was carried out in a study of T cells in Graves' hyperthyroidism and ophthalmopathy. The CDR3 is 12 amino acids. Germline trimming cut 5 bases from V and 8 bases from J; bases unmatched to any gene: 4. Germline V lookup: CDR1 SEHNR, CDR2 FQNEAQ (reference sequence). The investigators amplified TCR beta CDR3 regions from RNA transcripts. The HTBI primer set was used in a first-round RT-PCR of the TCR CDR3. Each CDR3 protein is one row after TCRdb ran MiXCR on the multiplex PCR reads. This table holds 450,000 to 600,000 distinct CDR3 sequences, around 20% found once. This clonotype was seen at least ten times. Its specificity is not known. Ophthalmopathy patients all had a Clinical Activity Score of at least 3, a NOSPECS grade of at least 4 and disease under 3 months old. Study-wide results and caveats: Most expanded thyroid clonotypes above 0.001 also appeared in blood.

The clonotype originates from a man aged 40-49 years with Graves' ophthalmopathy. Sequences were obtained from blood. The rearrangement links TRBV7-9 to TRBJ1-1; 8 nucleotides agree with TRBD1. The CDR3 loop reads CASSPDRGEAFF. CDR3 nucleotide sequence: TGTGCCAGCAGCCCCGACAGGGGAGAAGCTTTCTTT.